One sample yielded the 30 T cell receptor beta chains listed below, sequenced in a study of T cell repertoires in cytomegalovirus infection (dated by TCRdb to between 2018 and 2021). Sequencing instrument: Illumina HiSeq 1500. The public reads were quality trimmed at Q25 with fastp and then assembled into clones with MiXCR by TCRdb, keeping productive beta chains. Here each entry gathers all rows of one CDR3 protein and keeps the most common genes and DNA. This sample comprises 210,000 or so distinct CDR3 sequences, 6% to 8% of them detected only once. Clones ranked in the top ten supply roughly 6.5% of the sample. The sample comprised PBMCs. Source of these receptors: a human donor in good health (CMV status not recorded). Some clones in this sample may be carry-over from other donors' samples.

V and J are TRBV20-1 and TRBJ1-1, with D uncertain. Germline lookup yields CDR1 DFQATT and CDR2 SNEGSKA (reference sequence). The CDR3 is made up of 12 amino acids. Trimming left V 6 bases short and J 2 bases short, with 10 bases between. The CDR3 reads CSASPSNTEAFF. DNA for the CDR3: TGCAGTGCCAGCCCCAGCAACACTGAAGCTTTCTTT.

This clonotype was detected ten times or more. J is TRBJ2-7 and V is TRBV7-2; 12 nucleotides agree with TRBD2. V lost 2 bases to trimming and J lost 2 bases; unmatched junction nucleotides: 4. CDR3 length equals 16 residues. CDR1 and CDR2 from the germline V gene are SGHTA and FQGNSA. The DNA of the CDR3 is TGTGCCAGCAGCTTAAAAGCTAGCGGGGGGGCCTACGAGCAGTACTTC. This sequence encodes CASSLKASGGAYEQYF.

This clonotype was picked up many times. The rearrangement joins TRBV7-2 to TRBJ2-3; the match to TRBD2 covers 12 bases. J was trimmed by 1 base and V by 2 bases; bases with no gene match: 13. The CDR3 is made up of 20 amino acids. CDR1 SGHTA and CDR2 FQGNSA come from the germline V gene. In nucleotides, the CDR3 is TGTGCCAGCAGCTTAAGCGTCGGGCTAGCGGGGGGGCCGGGCACAGATACGCAGTATTTT. Translation gives CASSLSVGLAGGPGTDTQYF.

This clonotype has at least ten counts. The chain has TRBV24-1 and TRBJ1-2, with TRBD1 matching over 7 bases. The CDR3 has 16 amino acids. Germline values: CDR1 KGHDR, CDR2 SFDVKD. Trimming took 2 bases from V and 5 from J; bases not matched to a gene: 10. The CDR3 protein is CATSDSTTGMRYGYTF. In nucleotides, the CDR3 is TGTGCCACCAGTGATTCGACGACAGGGATGCGATATGGCTACACCTTC.

The CDR3 nucleotides are TGCAGTGCAGGGAGGTCGAGTGAAAAACTGTTTTTT. Translating it yields CSAGRSSEKLFF. The V and J genes are TRBV29-1 and TRBJ1-4; D perhaps matches TRBD1 (5 bases). Germline V lookup: CDR1 SQVTM, CDR2 ANQGSEA. This CDR3 is 12 amino acids long.

The sample holds a few counts of this clonotype. CDR3 in DNA: TGTGCCAGCAGCTTTGGGCAGGGCCTCGTGAACTATGGCTACACCTTC. Protein product: CASSFGQGLVNYGYTF. The J gene is TRBJ1-2, the V gene TRBV5-6, with a tentative D call TRBD1 (5 bases). This CDR3 contains 16 residues. Trimming removed 2 bases from V and 2 bases from J, with 16 bases in between. The germline gives CDR1 SGHDT, CDR2 YYEEEE.

The table lists this clonotype with many counts. This chain joins TRBV11-2 and TRBJ2-2; 9 bases match TRBD2. The germline V gene encodes CDR1 SGHAT and CDR2 FQNNGV. This CDR3 is built from 17 residues. Trimming at V came to 3 bases and at J to 4 bases, leaving 9 bases not matched to a gene. DNA for the CDR3: TGTGCCAGCAGCTTTCATAGTAGCGGGGGCCTCACCGGGGAGCTGTTTTTT. This translates into CASSFHSSGGLTGELFF.

V gene TRBV29-1 combines with J gene TRBJ1-2, with D unresolved. CDR3 size: 9 residues. CDR1 and CDR2 from the germline V gene are SQVTM and ANQGSEA. Trimming took 4 bases from V and 6 from J, leaving 3 bases between them. The CDR3 coding sequence is TGCAGCGTTGGTCATGGCTACACCTTC. It is translated as CSVGHGYTF.

The sample holds many counts of this clonotype. The chain carries TRBV6-2 or TRBV6-3 and TRBJ1-1, with D uncertain. CDR3 size: 13 residues. CDR1 MNHEY and CDR2 SVGEGT come from the germline V gene. The V gene lost 6 bases and the J gene lost 3 bases, with 11 bases spanning the gap. The CDR3 region is CASRVRPDTEAFF. The CDR3 bases are TGTGCCAGCAGAGTCCGACCCGACACTGAAGCTTTCTTT.

There are many counts of this clonotype. The chain recombines TRBV12-3 or TRBV12-4 with TRBJ1-1; a weak D match, TRBD1 (6 bases). V dropped 6 bases and J dropped 1 base, with 15 bases sitting between them. The CDR3 has 15 residues. In nucleotides, the CDR3 is TGTGCCAGCAGCAGATTAGACAGGCCGAACACTGAAGCTTTCTTT. Encoded protein: CASSRLDRPNTEAFF.

Concerning this clonotype: This may be a read error: a much more frequent sequence differs by one nucleotide. The chain has TRBV28 and TRBJ2-7; D gene uncertain. The CDR3 sequence is 11 residues long. Germline V gene sequence: CDR1 MDHEN, CDR2 SYDVKM. The V and J ends lost 2 bases and 6 bases respectively, with 5 bases between them. The CDR3 nucleotides read TGTGCCAGCAGTTTAACGACCGAGCAGTACTTC. Its translation is CASSLTTEQYF.

This clonotype was counted at least ten times. The chain combines TRBV11-2 with TRBJ2-7; maybe TRBD1 (7 bases). The CDR3 loop spans 14 amino acids. Germline CDR1 and CDR2: SGHAT and FQNNGV. Trimming left V 1 base short and J 9 bases short, with 16 bases between. Written as DNA, the CDR3 is TGTGCCAGCAGCTTAGGCGGAGGGGGCTTGGGGCAGTACTTC. Its translation: CASSLGGGGLGQYF.

J is TRBJ2-4 and V is TRBV19; D is perhaps TRBD2 (5 bases). The length of the CDR3 is 15 residues. Per germline, CDR1 LNHDA and CDR2 SQIVND (reference sequence). V was trimmed by 3 bases and J by 0 bases, leaving 9 bases between them. The CDR3 loop is CASSIGRIAKNIQYF. CDR3 bases: TGTGCCAGTAGTATTGGGAGAATAGCCAAAAACATTCAGTACTTC.

This clonotype has a handful of counts. J is TRBJ1-1 and V is TRBV20-1, with D possibly matching TRBD1 (5 bases). The germline gives CDR1 DFQATT, CDR2 SNEGSKA (reference sequence). The CDR3 runs to 15 residues. The V and J ends lost 5 bases and 0 bases respectively, with 16 bases between them. The CDR3 DNA reads TGCAGTGCTCCAGACGGGAGGGGTCTGAACACTGAAGCTTTCTTT. This codes for CSAPDGRGLNTEAFF.

The V call is TRBV12-3 or TRBV12-4, the J call TRBJ1-5, with D uncertain. V was trimmed by 6 bases and J by 4 bases, leaving 7 bases between them. CDR3 length: 12 amino acids. The DNA of the CDR3 is TGTGCCAGCAGCCCCGTAAATCAGCCCCAGCATTTT. Its protein is CASSPVNQPQHF.

This clonotype was recorded many times. This sequence joins TRBV20-1 and TRBJ1-2; 8 positions agree with TRBD1. J was trimmed by 3 bases and V by 0 bases; bases with no gene match: 0. Looked up from germline, CDR1 is DFQATT and CDR2 is SNEGSKA (reference sequence). The CDR3 spans 13 residues. The CDR3 spells CSAREGQDYGYTF. DNA of the CDR3: TGCAGTGCTAGAGAGGGACAGGACTATGGCTACACCTTC.

This clonotype was seen at least ten times. V gene TRBV7-8 combines with J gene TRBJ1-1; D is perhaps TRBD1 (5 bases). V was clipped by 1 base and J by 8 bases, with 11 bases between them. This CDR3 is built from 13 residues. Germline CDR1 and CDR2: SGHVS and FQNEAQ. The CDR3 region is CASSLELGAEAFF. The CDR3 region has the DNA TGTGCCAGCAGCTTAGAATTAGGGGCAGAAGCTTTCTTT.

This chain connects TRBV9 to TRBJ2-1; 9 nucleotides align to TRBD1. This CDR3 has 16 amino acids. CDR1 and CDR2 (germline): SGDLS, YYNGEE. Unmatched junction bases numbered 6, after V lost 3 bases and J lost 2 bases. CDR3 nucleotides: TGTGCCAGCAGCGCACCGGGACAGGGCACCTACAATGAGCAGTTCTTC. It translates to CASSAPGQGTYNEQFF.

This clonotype has ten or more counts. This sequence joins TRBV7-8 and TRBJ2-6, with TRBD2 identical over 7 bases. The germline gives CDR1 SGHVS, CDR2 FQNEAQ. The CDR3 is 18 amino acids. With 8 bases clipped from V and 0 bases from J, the junction kept 13 bases outside the gene matches. The CDR3 region has the DNA TGTGCCAGCCAGCGGGGCGAGATTGGGGACTCTGGGGCCAACGTCCTGACTTTC. It specifies CASQRGEIGDSGANVLTF.

This clonotype was seen at least ten times. The CDR3 bases are TGTGCCAGCAGCTTTACCTCAGGAAGATCTAACTATGGCTACACCTTC. Protein: CASSFTSGRSNYGYTF. The V and J genes are TRBV11-2 and TRBJ1-2; D gene uncertain. The CDR3 has 16 residues. The V gene lost 3 bases and the J gene lost 0 bases, with 14 bases spanning the gap. Germline loops: CDR1 SGHAT, CDR2 FQNNGV.

This clonotype was picked up many times. V usage is TRBV11-2 and J usage is TRBJ2-3; no clear D gene. V was pared by 1 base and J by 2 bases, with 10 bases between. This CDR3 contains 15 residues. CDR1 and CDR2 from the germline V gene are SGHAT and FQNNGV. The CDR3 DNA reads as TGTGCCAGCAGCTTAGGTGGCGGCCTCACAGATACGCAGTATTTT. This gives the protein CASSLGGGLTDTQYF.

This clonotype was detected many times. For the CDR3, the DNA is TGTGCCAGCAGTCCGCAGACAGGGGGCTACGGGGAGCTGTTTTTT. This sequence encodes CASSPQTGGYGELFF. The chain employs TRBV7-2 and TRBJ2-2, with 10 bases fitting TRBD1. Germline V gives CDR1 SGHTA, CDR2 FQGNSA. The CDR3 is 15 amino acids. J was trimmed by 7 bases and V by 6 bases; bases with no gene match: 8.

This clonotype was seen many times. This sequence joins TRBV29-1 and TRBJ1-1, with D uncertain. The CDR3 sequence is 13 residues long. Germline V gives CDR1 SQVTM, CDR2 ANQGSEA. V lost 5 bases, J lost 4 bases, and 14 bases lay in between. The DNA for the CDR3 is TGCAGCGTTTTTTCCCCGGGTCGCACTGAAGCTTTCTTT. Encoded protein: CSVFSPGRTEAFF. Drawing the rest from reference TRBV29-1 and TRBJ1-1, the complete variable domain is SAVISQKPSRDICQRGTSLTIQCQVDSQVTMMFWYRQQPGQSLTLIATANQGSEATYESGFVIDKFPISRPNLTFSTLTVSNMSPEDSSIYLCSVFSPGRTEAFFGQGTRLTVV.

This clonotype was seen at least ten times. This chain joins TRBV29-1 and TRBJ1-2; no definite D call. The CDR3 has 14 residues. Between the trimmed V and J ends, which lost 0 bases and 5 bases, there was a span of 13 bases. Germline CDR1 SQVTM, CDR2 ANQGSEA. The CDR3: CSVEDETDPYGYTF. CDR3 bases: TGCAGCGTTGAAGATGAAACAGACCCTTATGGCTACACCTTC.

This clonotype was counted many times. V and J are TRBV7-2 and TRBJ2-7; TRBD1 matches at 8 bases. CDR1 and CDR2 from the germline V gene are SGHTA and FQGNSA. Trimming at V came to 0 bases and at J to 6 bases, leaving 16 bases not matched to a gene. This CDR3 has 18 amino acids. Here the CDR3 DNA reads TGTGCCAGCAGCTTAGCGCTTCGGGGGACAGGCTGGATGGGCGAGCAGTACTTC. Translating gives CASSLALRGTGWMGEQYF.

Regarding this clonotype: This could be a read error, since a much larger clone is one nucleotide away. The gene calls are TRBV19 and TRBJ2-1; 9 nucleotides match TRBD1. The germline gives CDR1 LNHDA, CDR2 SQIVND (reference sequence). The J segment lost 8 bases and the V segment lost 4 bases, leaving 6 bases of the junction unmatched. The CDR3 has 14 residues. The CDR3 DNA sequence: TGTGCCAGTAGTAGAGAGGGACAGGGCTATGAGCAGTTCTTC. Translated: CASSREGQGYEQFF. Variable domain in full (rest from reference TRBV19 and TRBJ2-1): DGGITQSPKYLFRKEGQNVTLSCEQNLNHDAMYWYRQDPGQGLRLIYYSQIVNDFQKGDIAEGYSVSREKKESFPLTVTSAQKNPTAFYLCASSREGQGYEQFFGPGTRLTVL.

This clonotype was detected many times. The V gene is TRBV20-1, the J gene TRBJ1-2; tentative D call: TRBD1 (5 bases). Germline V CDR1 and CDR2: DFQATT, SNEGSKA (reference sequence). V was cut by 3 bases and J by 4 bases, with 15 bases left in between. The CDR3 covers 14 residues. CDR3 in DNA: TGCAGTGCTAGTAGGGACCCTTTCCTCTATGGCTACACCTTC. It translates to CSASRDPFLYGYTF.

There are a few counts of this clonotype. This sequence joins TRBV28 and TRBJ1-2; D gene unclear. CDR1 MDHEN and CDR2 SYDVKM come from the germline V gene. The CDR3 spans 12 residues. The V end lost 2 bases, the J end lost 7 bases, and 8 bases lay between the germline ends. CDR3 in amino acids: CASSLAGFGYTF. CDR3 DNA sequence: TGTGCCAGCAGTTTAGCCGGTTTTGGCTACACCTTC.

In this sample, this clonotype turned up many times. V gene TRBV29-1 combines with J gene TRBJ1-6; TRBD1 is a possible D gene (5 bases). V dropped 5 bases and J dropped 10 bases, with 15 bases sitting between them. The CDR3 totals 13 residues. Germline CDR1 is SQVTM and CDR2 is ANQGSEA. The CDR3 region is CSVKVPGRSPLHF. The CDR3 coding sequence is TGCAGCGTTAAGGTCCCAGGGAGGTCACCCCTCCACTTT. The full variable domain, with the rest looked up from reference TRBV29-1 and TRBJ1-6, is SAVISQKPSRDICQRGTSLTIQCQVDSQVTMMFWYRQQPGQSLTLIATANQGSEATYESGFVIDKFPISRPNLTFSTLTVSNMSPEDSSIYLCSVKVPGRSPLHFGNGTRLTVT.

This clonotype was observed at least ten times. The genes are TRBV11-3 and TRBJ2-2, with TRBD2 matching over 8 bases. With 4 bases clipped from V and 5 bases from J, the junction kept 12 bases outside the gene matches. The CDR3 is 17 amino acids. Per germline, CDR1 SGHNT and CDR2 YENEEA. CDR3 DNA sequence: TGTGCCAGCAGCTCCGACTCCGGGGGGGCCTTTACCGGGGAGCTGTTTTTT. Amino acids: CASSSDSGGAFTGELFF.